The clone carrying this TCR beta chain showed up many times. Its antigen is currently unknown. This sample's TCRbeta library carried unique molecular identifier barcodes. From the PCR reads, TCRdb called clonotypes with MiXCR, one entry per CDR3 protein. This table holds about 150,000 distinct CDR3 sequences, 7.5% to 9% found once. CDR1 is SGHTA and CDR2 is FQGTGA in the germline V gene. The CDR3 runs 15 residues. J lost 2 bases, V lost 6 bases, and 6 bases had no gene match. This sample stems from a study of T-cell reconstitution after alpha-beta-depleted transplantation in children. Findings and limits, study-wide: Alpha-beta T cells about two months after transplant reportedly derived from several hundred expanded graft clones. High day-60 TCRbeta diversity in some patients came from surviving recipient T cells and thymic progenitors. At one year after transplant, newly produced T cells mostly accounted for T-cell counts and diversity.

The sample consisted of PBMCs, mostly from graft donor cells, taken 180 days after TCRalphabeta/CD19-depleted stem cell transplant. The V and J genes are TRBV7-3 and TRBJ2-5, with 10 bases that match TRBD1. The clonotype originates from a female patient aged 2 to 10 who had a stem cell transplant for congenital amegakaryocytic thrombocytopenia, so the T cells may come from the graft donor. This CDR3 reads CASSLVGQGQETQYF. CDR3 nucleotides: TGTGCCAGCAGTCTAGTGGGACAGGGGCAAGAGACCCAGTACTTC.